The entry below gives a single TCR beta chain sequence along with its context. Some clones are missing from TCRdb's copy, which holds only in-frame ones; the method was immunoSEQ multiplex PCR. The sample gives under 200,000 clones, around 84% of which show up once; around 15% is in the top ten. This record belongs to a study of blood T cell repertoires in COVID-19. This CDR3 is 15 amino acids long. V was cut by 4 bases and J by 0 bases, with 11 bases left in between. The germline V gene has CDR1 SEHNR and CDR2 FQNEAQ (reference sequence). This receptor was identified in a man aged 30 to 45 with active or convalescent COVID-19. This chain uses TRBV7-9 with TRBJ2-3, with D maybe TRBD2 (6 bases). Material for sequencing was peripheral blood. The CDR3 nucleotides are TGTGCCAGCAGCTCGGGAGCAGGGAGCACAGATACGCAGTATTTT. Translation gives CASSSGAGSTDTQYF.